One and the same sample provided the 23 T cell receptor beta chains below, sequenced in a study of beta chain features in type 1 diabetes. The sequenced template was cDNA made from the entire isolated RNA. Sequencing used immunoSEQ multiplex PCR; TCRdb keeps in-frame clones, though not all of them. The sample consists of 350,000 to 400,000 clones, roughly 16% of them appearing once. Specimen: naive CD4+ T cells from blood. These TCRs come from a woman between 18 and 30 years old in good health.

This clone has just a few counts. This rearrangement joins TRBV5-6 to TRBJ2-7; weak D call: TRBD1 (6 bases). CDR3 length: 14 residues. V gave up 2 bases and J gave up 1 base, with 10 bases separating them. Germline CDR1 SGHDT, CDR2 YYEEEE. This CDR3 reads CASSFQGPSYEQYF. CDR3 sequence (DNA): TGTGCCAGCAGCTTTCAGGGGCCATCCTACGAGCAGTACTTC.

This rearrangement joins TRBV6-1 to TRBJ2-7; 14 nucleotides match TRBD2. This CDR3 spans 16 amino acids. The ends lost 4 bases at V and 0 bases at J; junction bases unmatched: 2. Germline CDR1 MNHNS, CDR2 SASEGT. For the CDR3, the DNA is TGTGCCAGCAGTGGACTAGCGGGAGGGAGCTCCTACGAGCAGTACTTC. Its translation: CASSGLAGGSSYEQYF.

This clone showed up just a few times. The chain joins TRBV2 to TRBJ1-1; TRBD1 matches at 9 bases. With 1 base clipped from V and 0 bases from J, the junction kept 6 bases outside the gene matches. This CDR3 has 17 amino acids. In germline, CDR1 is SNHLY, CDR2 FYNNEI. CDR3 bases: TGTGCCAGCAGTGAAGAGGGACAGGGTATTATGAACACTGAAGCTTTCTTT. Protein: CASSEEGQGIMNTEAFF.

The CDR3 DNA sequence: TGTGCCTGGAGTACAAAAGATACGCAGTATTTT. Its protein is CAWSTKDTQYF. V is TRBV30 and J is TRBJ2-3; D remains ambiguous. The CDR3 runs to 11 residues. Germline CDR1 is GTSNPN and CDR2 is SVGIG (reference sequence). Trimming left V 2 bases short and J 5 bases short, with 5 bases between. Based on the CDR3 plus reference TRBV30 and TRBJ2-3, the full variable domain is SQTIHQWPATLVQPVGSPLSLECTVEGTSNPNLYWYRQAAGRGLQLLFYSVGIGQISSEVPQNLSASRPQDRQFILSSKKLLLSDSGFYLCAWSTKDTQYFGPGTRLTVL.

V and J are TRBV28 and TRBJ1-2, with D possibly TRBD1 on 5 matching bases. V gave up 5 bases and J gave up 1 base, with 20 bases separating them. The CDR3 runs to 17 residues. From germline, CDR1 is MDHEN and CDR2 SYDVKM. This chain's CDR3 is CASSPPRGGTLNYGYTF. As DNA, the CDR3 is TGTGCCAGCAGTCCACCCCGTGGTGGGACTCTTAACTATGGCTACACCTTC.

J is TRBJ2-2 and V is TRBV5-1, with D hard to call. Germline values: CDR1 SGHRS, CDR2 YFSETQ. The CDR3 covers 12 residues. V gave up 0 bases and J gave up 7 bases, with 4 bases separating them. DNA for the CDR3: TGCGCCAGCAGCTTGGCACACGGGGAGCTGTTTTTT. Amino acid sequence: CASSLAHGELFF.

The genes are TRBV7-9 and TRBJ2-3, with D tentatively TRBD2 (6 bases). The CDR3 is made up of 15 amino acids. Trimming pared 1 base from V and 0 bases from J, leaving 8 bases between. Germline lookup yields CDR1 SEHNR and CDR2 FQNEAQ (reference sequence). The CDR3 region is CASSLVGRSTDTQYF. DNA for the CDR3: TGTGCCAGCAGCTTAGTGGGGAGGAGCACAGATACGCAGTATTTT.

This clone has only a few counts. The chain joins TRBV15 to TRBJ2-7; a weak D match, TRBD1 (7 bases). This CDR3 is 12 amino acids long. With 3 bases removed from V and 7 bases from J, the gap between germline ends came to 10 bases. Germline CDR1 is LNHNV and CDR2 is YYDKDF (reference sequence). CDR3 loop: CATSRTGREQYF. CDR3 nucleotide sequence: TGTGCCACCAGCAGGACAGGGAGGGAGCAGTACTTC.

This clone was found a few times. The genes are TRBV5-1 and TRBJ2-7; no firm D call. Germline V CDR1 and CDR2: SGHRS, YFSETQ. CDR3 length: 12 amino acids. V was clipped by 5 bases and J by 3 bases, with 9 bases between them. CDR3: CASRALNYEQYF. The CDR3, as DNA: TGCGCCAGCAGGGCTCTTAACTACGAGCAGTACTTC. The full variable domain, with the rest looked up from reference TRBV5-1 and TRBJ2-7, is KAGVTQTPRYLIKTRGQQVTLSCSPISGHRSVSWYQQTPGQGLQFLFEYFSETQRNKGNFPGRFSGRQFSNSRSEMNVSTLELGDSALYLCASRALNYEQYFGPGTRLTVT.

This clone appeared a few times. The V gene is TRBV7-9, the J gene TRBJ2-1, with 12 bases fitting TRBD1. CDR1 is SEHNR, CDR2 FQNEAQ, per germline (reference sequence). The CDR3 runs to 16 residues. The trim removed 5 bases at V and 7 bases at J, leaving 9 bases unmatched. This CDR3 is CASSPEGQGARNEQFF. The CDR3 nucleotides read TGTGCCAGCAGCCCCGAGGGACAGGGGGCTAGAAATGAGCAGTTCTTC.

This clone was seen a few times. The chain uses TRBV5-1 and TRBJ1-2; 8 bases map to TRBD1. The CDR3 has 16 residues. Germline CDR1 SGHRS, CDR2 YFSETQ. Trimming at V came to 3 bases and at J to 3 bases, leaving 10 bases not matched to a gene. As DNA, the CDR3 is TGCGCCAGCAGCTCCCGAGGACAGGGCCGAGACTATGGCTACACCTTC. Amino acid sequence: CASSSRGQGRDYGYTF. Full variable domain (rest looked up from reference TRBV5-1 and TRBJ1-2): KAGVTQTPRYLIKTRGQQVTLSCSPISGHRSVSWYQQTPGQGLQFLFEYFSETQRNKGNFPGRFSGRQFSNSRSEMNVSTLELGDSALYLCASSSRGQGRDYGYTFGSGTRLTVV.

The V and J genes are TRBV28 and TRBJ1-4; a weak D match, TRBD1 (5 bases). Germline CDR1 is MDHEN and CDR2 is SYDVKM. The CDR3 covers 16 residues. V shed 5 bases and J shed 5 bases, with 18 bases lying between them. The CDR3 nucleotides are TGTGCCAGCAGTCTCCCCAAGGGGCAGTTAAATGAAAAACTGTTTTTT. Its translation: CASSLPKGQLNEKLFF.

This clone was counted between two and nine times. CDR3 DNA sequence: TGTGCCAGCAGGGCGGACAGACTGAACACCGGGGAGCTGTTTTTT. Protein: CASRADRLNTGELFF. V and J are TRBV2 and TRBJ2-2; a possible D gene is TRBD1 (6 bases). Germline CDR1 and CDR2: SNHLY and FYNNEI. Between the trimmed V and J ends, which lost 6 bases and 1 base, there was a span of 12 bases. CDR3 length equals 15 residues.

This clone was seen only a few times. The chain combines TRBV5-6 with TRBJ2-3, with TRBD1 as a possible D gene (6 bases). V was shortened by 5 bases and J by 0 bases, with 13 bases between the two germline ends. The CDR3 covers 15 residues. CDR1 and CDR2 (germline): SGHDT, YYEEEE. CDR3 residues: CASRRTAQSTDTQYF. CDR3 DNA: TGTGCCAGCAGGAGGACAGCCCAGAGCACAGATACGCAGTATTTT.

This clone appeared a few times. This chain connects TRBV6-6 to TRBJ1-1; D ambiguous. V was cut by 8 bases and J by 3 bases, with 19 bases left in between. The CDR3 sequence is 15 residues long. Germline V CDR1 and CDR2: MNHNY, SVGAGI (reference sequence). CDR3 DNA: TGTGCCAGCCGGAGGGCAGGATCCGGAGACACTGAAGCTTTCTTT. It specifies CASRRAGSGDTEAFF.

The chain recombines TRBV19 with TRBJ2-7, with D perhaps TRBD2 (5 bases). The CDR3 loop spans 16 amino acids. Germline CDR1 and CDR2: LNHDA and SQIVND (reference sequence). Trimming removed 7 bases at V and 3 bases at J, with 22 bases between. The CDR3 nucleotides are TGTGCCAGTAAAGAGTCAGGACGAGGGCTACACTACGAGCAGTACTTC. Translated, it gives CASKESGRGLHYEQYF.

CDR3 loop: CASSQGGRESTGEQYF. The CDR3 DNA reads TGTGCCAGCAGCCAGGGAGGGCGGGAGAGTACGGGTGAGCAGTACTTC. This chain connects TRBV4-2 to TRBJ2-7, with 7 bases aligning to TRBD2. CDR3 length: 16 amino acids. Germline values: CDR1 LGHNA, CDR2 YNFKEQ. J gave up 7 bases and V 3 bases, and 15 bases lay outside the gene matches.

This clone occurred a few times. This sequence joins TRBV13 and TRBJ2-7; maybe TRBD1 (6 bases). The CDR3 length is 16 residues. Trimming stripped 6 bases from V and 0 bases from J, with 18 bases between. Per the germline V gene, CDR1 is PRHDT and CDR2 is FYEKMQ (reference sequence). CDR3 nucleotide sequence: TGTGCCAGCAGTCAACCCGGGACACCTAACTCCTACGAGCAGTACTTC. Amino acid sequence: CASSQPGTPNSYEQYF.

The chain couples TRBV4-3 to TRBJ1-1; D remains ambiguous. The CDR3 is 12 residues long. The V gene lost 0 bases and the J gene lost 10 bases, with 9 bases spanning the gap. CDR1 LGHNA and CDR2 YSLEER come from the germline V gene. The CDR3 loop reads CASSQDRRGAFF. CDR3 in DNA: TGCGCCAGCAGCCAAGACAGACGAGGAGCTTTCTTT.

This clone was detected only a few times. This chain joins TRBV30 and TRBJ1-5; D unclear. There are 13 residues in the CDR3. The germline V and J ends were trimmed by 2 bases and 3 bases, with 8 bases remaining between them. The germline V gene encodes CDR1 GTSNPN and CDR2 SVGIG (reference sequence). The CDR3 coding sequence is TGTGCCTGGAGTCCAGGTTTCAATCAGCCCCAGCATTTT. Translating gives CAWSPGFNQPQHF.

In its sample, this clone was seen a few times. The chain couples TRBV28 to TRBJ1-5; D perhaps matches TRBD1 (6 bases). Germline V lookup: CDR1 MDHEN, CDR2 SYDVKM. The CDR3 has 14 amino acids. Trimming shortened V by 10 bases and J by 0 bases, and 13 bases separated the two germline ends. Here the CDR3 reads CAINGGLSNQPQHF. Here the CDR3 DNA reads TGTGCCATCAATGGGGGCCTTAGCAATCAGCCCCAGCATTTT.

The rearrangement uses TRBV15 and TRBJ2-7; D remains ambiguous. Trimming removed 1 base at V and 2 bases at J, with 9 bases between. Germline V CDR1 and CDR2: LNHNV, YYDKDF (reference sequence). CDR3 length: 14 amino acids. This CDR3 reads CATSRVGVAYEQYF. In DNA form, the CDR3 reads TGTGCCACCAGCAGAGTTGGAGTGGCCTACGAGCAGTACTTC.

J is TRBJ2-3 and V is TRBV9; 12 bases are shared with TRBD2. The CDR3 consists of 15 residues. The V gene's germline CDR1 is SGDLS and CDR2 YYNGEE. The trim removed 3 bases at V and 4 bases at J, leaving 3 bases unmatched. The CDR3 loop reads CASSALAGGPDTQYF. In DNA, the CDR3 is TGTGCCAGCAGCGCCCTAGCGGGAGGGCCAGATACGCAGTATTTT.